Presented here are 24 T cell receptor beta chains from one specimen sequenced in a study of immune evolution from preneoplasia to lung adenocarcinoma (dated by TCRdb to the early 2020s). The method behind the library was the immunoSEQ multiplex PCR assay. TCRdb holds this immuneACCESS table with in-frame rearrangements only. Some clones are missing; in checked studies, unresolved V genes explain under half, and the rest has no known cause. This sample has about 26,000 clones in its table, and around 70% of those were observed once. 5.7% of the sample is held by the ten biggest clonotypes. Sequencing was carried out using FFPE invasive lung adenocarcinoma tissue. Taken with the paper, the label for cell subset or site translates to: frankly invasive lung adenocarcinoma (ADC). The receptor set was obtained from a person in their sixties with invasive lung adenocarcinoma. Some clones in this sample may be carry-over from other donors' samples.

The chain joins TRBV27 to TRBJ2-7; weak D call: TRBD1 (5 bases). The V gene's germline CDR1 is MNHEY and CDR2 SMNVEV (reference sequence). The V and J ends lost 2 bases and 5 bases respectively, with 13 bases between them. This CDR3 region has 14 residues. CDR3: CASSLGAGIHEQYF. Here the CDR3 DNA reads TGTGCCAGCAGTTTAGGCGCAGGGATCCACGAGCAGTACTTC.

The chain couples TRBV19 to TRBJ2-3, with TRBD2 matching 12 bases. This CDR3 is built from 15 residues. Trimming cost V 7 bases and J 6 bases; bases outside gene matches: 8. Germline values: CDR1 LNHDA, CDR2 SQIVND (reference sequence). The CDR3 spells CASKTTSGSLDTQYF. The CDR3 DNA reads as TGTGCCAGTAAGACGACTAGCGGGAGTCTGGATACGCAGTATTTT.

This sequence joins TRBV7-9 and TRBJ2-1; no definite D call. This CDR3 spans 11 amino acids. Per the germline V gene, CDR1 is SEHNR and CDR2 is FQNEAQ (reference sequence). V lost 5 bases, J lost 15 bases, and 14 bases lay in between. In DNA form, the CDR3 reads TGTGCCAGCAGCCTCAACTTGAACATGTTCTTC. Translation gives CASSLNLNMFF.

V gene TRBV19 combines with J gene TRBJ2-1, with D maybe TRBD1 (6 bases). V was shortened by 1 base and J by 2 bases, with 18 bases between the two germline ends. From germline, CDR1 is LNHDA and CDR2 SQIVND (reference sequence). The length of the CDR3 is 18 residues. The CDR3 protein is CASSIAPIQGYAYNEQFF. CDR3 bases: TGTGCCAGTAGTATAGCCCCGATACAGGGTTATGCCTACAATGAGCAGTTCTTC.

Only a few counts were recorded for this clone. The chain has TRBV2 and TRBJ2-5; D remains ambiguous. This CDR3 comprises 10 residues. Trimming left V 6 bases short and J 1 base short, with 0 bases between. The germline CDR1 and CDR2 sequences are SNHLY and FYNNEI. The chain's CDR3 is CASSQETQYF. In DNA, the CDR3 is TGTGCCAGCAGCCAAGAGACCCAGTACTTC.

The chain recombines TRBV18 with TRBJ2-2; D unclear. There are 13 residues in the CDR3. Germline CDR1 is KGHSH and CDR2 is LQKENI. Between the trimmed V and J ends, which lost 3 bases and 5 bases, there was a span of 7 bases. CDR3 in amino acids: CASSPQATGELFF. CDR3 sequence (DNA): TGTGCCAGCTCACCTCAGGCGACCGGGGAGCTGTTTTTT.

CDR3 DNA sequence: TGTGCCAGCAGTTACCGCGATTACAATGAGCAGTTCTTC. Translation: CASSYRDYNEQFF. The chain couples TRBV6-5 to TRBJ2-1; no clear D gene. CDR3 length equals 13 residues. The germline V gene encodes CDR1 MNHEY and CDR2 SVGAGI. Deletions cut 2 bases from V and 4 bases from J, with 6 bases between.

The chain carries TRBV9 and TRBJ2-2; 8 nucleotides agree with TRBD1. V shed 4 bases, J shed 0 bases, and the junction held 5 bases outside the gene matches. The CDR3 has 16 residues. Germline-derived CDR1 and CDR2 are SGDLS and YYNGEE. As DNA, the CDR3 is TGTGCCAGCAGCCCCCGGACAGGGACGAACACCGGGGAGCTGTTTTTT. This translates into CASSPRTGTNTGELFF.

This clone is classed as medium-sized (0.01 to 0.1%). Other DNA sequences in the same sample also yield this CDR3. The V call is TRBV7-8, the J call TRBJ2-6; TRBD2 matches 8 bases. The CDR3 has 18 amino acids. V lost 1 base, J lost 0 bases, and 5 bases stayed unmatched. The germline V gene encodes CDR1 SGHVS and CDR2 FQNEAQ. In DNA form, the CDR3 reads TGTGCCAGCAGCTTAGTGGGACTAGACTTCTCTGGGGCCAACGTCCTGACTTTC. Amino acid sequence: CASSLVGLDFSGANVLTF.

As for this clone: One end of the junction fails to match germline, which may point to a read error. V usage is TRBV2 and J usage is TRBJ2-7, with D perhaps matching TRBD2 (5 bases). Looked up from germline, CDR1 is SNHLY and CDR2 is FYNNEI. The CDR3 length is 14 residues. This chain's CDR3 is CASSALPPAGVGRF. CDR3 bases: TGTGCCAGCAGTGCCCTCCCCCCTGCCGGGGTGGGTCGCTTC.

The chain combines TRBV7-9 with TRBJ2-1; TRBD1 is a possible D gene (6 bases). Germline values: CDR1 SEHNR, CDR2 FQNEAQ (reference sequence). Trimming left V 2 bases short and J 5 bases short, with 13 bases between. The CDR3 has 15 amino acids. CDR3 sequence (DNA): TGTGCCAGCAGCTTATGGCAGGGGTCCCACAATGAGCAGTTCTTC. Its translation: CASSLWQGSHNEQFF.

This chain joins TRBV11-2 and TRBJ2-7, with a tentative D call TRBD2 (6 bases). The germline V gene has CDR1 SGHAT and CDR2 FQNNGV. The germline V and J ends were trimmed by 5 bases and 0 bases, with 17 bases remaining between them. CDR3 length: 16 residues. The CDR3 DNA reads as TGTGCCAGCAGCCGAGACCAGGGACTTCTCTCCTACGAGCAGTACTTC. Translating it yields CASSRDQGLLSYEQYF.

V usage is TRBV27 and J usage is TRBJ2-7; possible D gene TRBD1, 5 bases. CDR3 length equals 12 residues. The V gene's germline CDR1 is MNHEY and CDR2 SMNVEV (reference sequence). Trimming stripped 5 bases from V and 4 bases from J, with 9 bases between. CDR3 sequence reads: CASSIQGYEQYF. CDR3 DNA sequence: TGTGCCAGCAGTATCCAGGGTTACGAGCAGTACTTC.

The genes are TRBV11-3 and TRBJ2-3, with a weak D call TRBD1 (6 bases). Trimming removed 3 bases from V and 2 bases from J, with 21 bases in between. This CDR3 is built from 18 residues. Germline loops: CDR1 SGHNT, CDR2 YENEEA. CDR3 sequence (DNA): TGTGCCAGCAGCTTCCCCGACGGGGACACGGAAGCCACAGATACGCAGTATTTT. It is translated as CASSFPDGDTEATDTQYF.

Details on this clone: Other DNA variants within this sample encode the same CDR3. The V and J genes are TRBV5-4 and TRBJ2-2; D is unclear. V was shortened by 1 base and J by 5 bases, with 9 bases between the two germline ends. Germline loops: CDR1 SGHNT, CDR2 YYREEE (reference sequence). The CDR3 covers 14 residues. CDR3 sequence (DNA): TGTGCCAGCAGCTTGTTGGACGGAACCGGGGAGCTGTTTTTT. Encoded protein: CASSLLDGTGELFF. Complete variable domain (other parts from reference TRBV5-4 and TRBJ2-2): ETGVTQSPTHLIKTRGQQVTLRCSSQSGHNTVSWYQQALGQGPQFIFQYYREEENGRGNFPPRFSGLQFPNYSSELNVNALELDDSALYLCASSLLDGTGELFFGEGSRLTVL.

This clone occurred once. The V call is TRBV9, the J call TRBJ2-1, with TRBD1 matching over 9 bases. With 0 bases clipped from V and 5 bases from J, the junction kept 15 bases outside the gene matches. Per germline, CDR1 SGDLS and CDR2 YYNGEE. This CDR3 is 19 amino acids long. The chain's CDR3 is CASSVAPGEPGQGNNEQFF. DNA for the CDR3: TGTGCCAGCAGCGTAGCCCCGGGGGAACCGGGACAGGGTAACAATGAGCAGTTCTTC.

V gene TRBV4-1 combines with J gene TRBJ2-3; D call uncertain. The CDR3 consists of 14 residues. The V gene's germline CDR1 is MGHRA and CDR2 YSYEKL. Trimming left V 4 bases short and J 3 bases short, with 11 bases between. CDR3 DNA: TGCGCCAGCAGCCGCCGGCCTTTGACAGATACGCAGTATTTT. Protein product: CASSRRPLTDTQYF.

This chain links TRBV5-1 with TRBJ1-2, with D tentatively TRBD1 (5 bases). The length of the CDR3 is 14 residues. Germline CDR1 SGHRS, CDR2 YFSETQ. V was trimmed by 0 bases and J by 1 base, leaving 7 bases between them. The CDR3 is CASSLAQDNYGYTF. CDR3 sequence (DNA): TGCGCCAGCAGCTTGGCACAGGATAACTATGGCTACACCTTC.

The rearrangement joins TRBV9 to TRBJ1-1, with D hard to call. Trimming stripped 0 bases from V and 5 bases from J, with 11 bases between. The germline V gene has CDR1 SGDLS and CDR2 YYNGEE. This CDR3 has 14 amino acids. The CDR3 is CASSVASGWTEAFF. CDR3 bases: TGTGCCAGCAGCGTAGCTTCGGGGTGGACTGAAGCTTTCTTT.

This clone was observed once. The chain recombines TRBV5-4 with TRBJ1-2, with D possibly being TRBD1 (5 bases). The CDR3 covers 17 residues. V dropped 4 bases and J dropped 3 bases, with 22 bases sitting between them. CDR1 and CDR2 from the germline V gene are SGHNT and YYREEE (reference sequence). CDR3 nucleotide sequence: TGTGCCAGCAGCCCCATCCCTGGACACCGCGGGGACTATGGCTACACCTTC. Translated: CASSPIPGHRGDYGYTF.

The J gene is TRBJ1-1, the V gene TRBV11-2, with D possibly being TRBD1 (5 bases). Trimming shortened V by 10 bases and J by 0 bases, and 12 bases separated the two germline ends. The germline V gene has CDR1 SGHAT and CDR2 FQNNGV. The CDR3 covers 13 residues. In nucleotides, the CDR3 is TGTGCCACGCGTGGGGCCATGAACACTGAAGCTTTCTTT. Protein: CATRGAMNTEAFF.

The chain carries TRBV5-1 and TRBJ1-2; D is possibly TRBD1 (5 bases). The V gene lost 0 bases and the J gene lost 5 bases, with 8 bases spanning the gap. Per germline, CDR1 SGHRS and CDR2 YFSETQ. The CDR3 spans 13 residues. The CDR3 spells CASSLEGQYGYTF. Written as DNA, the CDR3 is TGCGCCAGCAGCTTGGAGGGGCAGTATGGCTACACCTTC.

CDR3 DNA sequence: TGTGCCAGCAGCCCCGGGGACAGACCAAACTATGGCTACACCTTC. It yields the protein CASSPGDRPNYGYTF. The chain carries TRBV7-9 and TRBJ1-2; 7 bases line up with TRBD1. Looked up from germline, CDR1 is SEHNR and CDR2 is FQNEAQ (reference sequence). The CDR3 is 15 residues long. V trimming: 5 bases; J trimming: 2 bases; junction bases outside the gene matches: 8.

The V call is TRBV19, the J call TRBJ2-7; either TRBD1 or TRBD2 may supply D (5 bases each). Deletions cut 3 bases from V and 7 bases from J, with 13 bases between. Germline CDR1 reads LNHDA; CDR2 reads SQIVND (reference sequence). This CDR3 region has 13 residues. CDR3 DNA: TGTGCCAGTAGTATTAAGTTCGGGACGGAGCAGTACTTC. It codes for CASSIKFGTEQYF.